The 29 T cell receptor beta chains listed next were all sequenced from one sample in a study of blood T cell repertoires in COVID-19. Produced via immunoSEQ multiplex PCR; TCRdb's table is partial and in-frame only. The sample carries approximately 300,000 clones, 88% recorded once. What was sequenced was peripheral blood. The receptors originated from a woman aged 30 to 39 with COVID-19, enrolled during active disease.

This chain uses TRBV28 with TRBJ2-2; D unclear. The CDR3 runs 14 residues. The ends were cut back, 6 bases at V and 3 bases at J, with 11 bases in the middle. Germline values: CDR1 MDHEN, CDR2 SYDVKM. The CDR3 coding sequence is TGTGCCAGCAGCTCGGAGAGATACACCGGGGAGCTGTTTTTT. This sequence encodes CASSSERYTGELFF.

Only one count was recorded for this clone. CDR3 nucleotides: TGTGCCAGCAGCTTAGCCCACAGTGAAAAACTGTTTTTT. Its protein is CASSLAHSEKLFF. V and J are TRBV7-9 and TRBJ1-4; no reliable D call. The ends were cut back, 0 bases at V and 7 bases at J, with 6 bases in the middle. Germline values: CDR1 SEHNR, CDR2 FQNEAQ (reference sequence). This CDR3 comprises 13 residues. The full variable domain, its missing parts supplied by reference TRBV7-9 and TRBJ1-4, is DTGVSQNPRHKITKRGQNVTFRCDPISEHNRLYWYRQTLGQGPEFLTYFQNEAQLEKSRLLSDRFSAERPKGSFSTLEIQRTEQGDSAMYLCASSLAHSEKLFFGSGTQLSVL.

The chain is built from TRBV5-1 and TRBJ2-7, with 8 bases fitting TRBD1. CDR1 SGHRS and CDR2 YFSETQ come from the germline V gene. The CDR3 sequence is 16 residues long. With 2 bases clipped from V and 7 bases from J, the junction kept 14 bases outside the gene matches. The CDR3: CASSFNPGQGFKEQYF. The CDR3 DNA reads as TGCGCCAGCAGCTTTAATCCCGGACAGGGTTTCAAGGAGCAGTACTTC.

The V gene is TRBV7-9, the J gene TRBJ2-4; D perhaps matches TRBD2 (6 bases). V dropped 1 base and J dropped 14 bases, with 9 bases sitting between them. The germline CDR1 and CDR2 sequences are SEHNR and FQNEAQ (reference sequence). CDR3 length: 11 residues. CDR3 DNA: TGTGCCAGCAGCTTAGGGGGGGAAGAGTACTTC. It is translated as CASSLGGEEYF.

This clone was seen once. The gene calls are TRBV7-9 and TRBJ1-3; no definite D call. Germline lookup yields CDR1 SEHNR and CDR2 FQNEAQ (reference sequence). The CDR3 is made up of 15 amino acids. Trimming removed 1 base at V and 5 bases at J, with 12 bases between. CDR3 sequence reads: CASSLVLDFRNTIYF. The CDR3 DNA reads TGTGCCAGCAGCTTAGTACTCGATTTCAGAAACACCATATATTTT.

This clone was seen only once. The rearrangement links TRBV11-3 to TRBJ2-5, with D unresolved. CDR1 and CDR2 (germline): SGHNT, YENEEA. This CDR3 is built from 15 residues. V was cut by 4 bases and J by 0 bases, with 12 bases left in between. CDR3 DNA sequence: TGTGCCAGCAGCTCGCATACATCCGACCAAGAGACCCAGTACTTC. Protein: CASSSHTSDQETQYF.

This clone appeared many times. The rearrangement uses TRBV7-2 and TRBJ1-2; perhaps TRBD1 as D (5 bases). Trimming stripped 5 bases from V and 5 bases from J, with 12 bases between. The CDR3 has 13 residues. CDR1 is SGHTA and CDR2 is FQGNSA in the germline V gene. The CDR3 loop reads CASSLGRGYGYTF. The CDR3 DNA sequence: TGTGCCAGCAGCCTCGGTCGGGGGTATGGCTACACCTTC.

The V call is TRBV4-1, the J call TRBJ2-7, with 8 bases identical to TRBD2. V lost 3 bases to trimming and J lost 6 bases; unmatched junction nucleotides: 4. There are 13 residues in the CDR3. From germline, CDR1 is MGHRA and CDR2 YSYEKL. CDR3 DNA sequence: TGCGCCAGCAGCCAGGGACTAGGGGGCGAGCAGTACTTC. It translates to CASSQGLGGEQYF.

The V call is TRBV30, the J call TRBJ2-7; a possible D gene is TRBD1 (6 bases). CDR3 length equals 14 residues. Trimming left V 0 bases short and J 5 bases short, with 14 bases between. The germline V gene encodes CDR1 GTSNPN and CDR2 SVGIG (reference sequence). CDR3 DNA sequence: TGTGCCTGGAGTGTAGGGCAGGGGTCCAACGAGCAGTACTTC. It encodes CAWSVGQGSNEQYF.

The chain carries TRBV3-1 (or the pseudogene TRBV3-2) and TRBJ2-3, with 8 nucleotides matching TRBD2. Germline CDR1 LGHDT, CDR2 YNNKEL (reference sequence). V shed 2 bases and J 4 bases; nucleotides not matched to a gene: 5. The CDR3 totals 15 residues. CDR3 DNA sequence: TGTGCCAGCAGCCAACCGGGACTAGGGGCAGATACGCAGTATTTT. Amino acid sequence: CASSQPGLGADTQYF.

This clone was counted a single time. The V call is TRBV6-5, the J call TRBJ1-3; no firm D call. The CDR3 has 15 amino acids. V dropped 6 bases and J dropped 1 base, with 13 bases sitting between them. CDR1 is MNHEY and CDR2 is SVGAGI in the germline V gene. CDR3 bases: TGTGCCAGCAGCGCTCTGTGGCTTTCTGGAAACACCATATATTTT. Translating gives CASSALWLSGNTIYF.

J is TRBJ2-7 and V is TRBV4-1; 10 nucleotides agree with TRBD2. V trimming: 0 bases; J trimming: 4 bases; junction bases outside the gene matches: 12. Germline lookup yields CDR1 MGHRA and CDR2 YSYEKL. The CDR3 contains 18 residues. As DNA, the CDR3 is TGCGCCAGCAGCCAAGACCCTCCCCATAGCGGGAGGCGATACGAGCAGTACTTC. The encoded protein is CASSQDPPHSGRRYEQYF.

The chain recombines TRBV6-1 with TRBJ2-3; 8 nucleotides align to TRBD1. The V and J ends lost 6 bases and 3 bases, in that order; junction bases with no gene match: 8. The CDR3 has 15 residues. The germline CDR1 and CDR2 sequences are MNHNS and SASEGT. CDR3 in DNA: TGTGCCAGCAGGGAGACAGGGGATGGAACAGATACGCAGTATTTT. Protein product: CASRETGDGTDTQYF.

The gene calls are TRBV6-5 and TRBJ2-3; D is perhaps TRBD2 (5 bases). In germline, CDR1 is MNHEY, CDR2 SVGAGI. CDR3 length: 16 amino acids. Deletions cut 4 bases from V and 4 bases from J, with 18 bases between. CDR3 sequence (DNA): TGTGCCAGCAGTTTCTTGGGCCCGCGGCGGGCAGATACGCAGTATTTT. Its translation: CASSFLGPRRADTQYF.

The gene calls are TRBV11-2 and TRBJ2-7; TRBD2 might be the D (6 bases). V gave up 3 bases and J gave up 6 bases, with 24 bases separating them. Germline CDR1 is SGHAT and CDR2 is FQNNGV. CDR3 length equals 17 residues. CDR3 in amino acids: CASSLRGAGRQLGEQYF. For the CDR3, the DNA is TGTGCCAGCAGCTTGAGGGGTGCGGGACGACAGCTCGGCGAGCAGTACTTC.

The chain carries TRBV2 and TRBJ2-3, with 11 bases that match TRBD2. With 6 bases clipped from V and 12 bases from J, the junction kept 8 bases outside the gene matches. Germline V gives CDR1 SNHLY, CDR2 FYNNEI. This CDR3 has 13 amino acids. The CDR3 here is CASSVGLAESQYF. In DNA form, the CDR3 reads TGTGCCAGCAGCGTGGGACTAGCGGAGTCCCAGTATTTT.

J is TRBJ2-3 and V is TRBV6-1; 10 bases fit TRBD2. Looked up from germline, CDR1 is MNHNS and CDR2 is SASEGT. CDR3 length equals 17 residues. With V trimmed by 2 bases and J by 5 bases, 10 bases remained unmatched. In nucleotides, the CDR3 is TGTGCCAGCAGTGAACGGGGATGGGCTAGCGGGAGAGATACGCAGTATTTT. Protein sequence: CASSERGWASGRDTQYF.

J is TRBJ2-2 and V is TRBV6-5; perhaps TRBD2 as D (6 bases). Germline CDR1 and CDR2: MNHEY and SVGAGI. CDR3 size: 16 residues. V dropped 0 bases and J dropped 12 bases, with 20 bases sitting between them. CDR3 DNA sequence: TGTGCCAGCAGTTACTCCGGGACCCTCTTGGAGGGAAAGCTGTTTTTT. This translates into CASSYSGTLLEGKLFF.

There are a few counts of this clone. The chain employs TRBV5-1 and TRBJ1-2; no reliable D call. In germline, CDR1 is SGHRS, CDR2 YFSETQ. Trimming shortened V by 2 bases and J by 7 bases, and 15 bases separated the two germline ends. CDR3 length: 14 residues. CDR3 sequence (DNA): TGCGCCAGCAGCTTAACGGGTTTCTCAACTGGCTACACCTTC. Protein sequence: CASSLTGFSTGYTF.

V usage is TRBV5-4 and J usage is TRBJ2-4; D gene ambiguous. Germline V CDR1 and CDR2: SGHNT, YYREEE (reference sequence). CDR3 length: 14 amino acids. V was pared by 1 base and J by 0 bases, with 5 bases between. The CDR3 DNA sequence: TGTGCCAGCAGCTTGAATCTAGCCAAAAACATTCAGTACTTC. Protein product: CASSLNLAKNIQYF.

This clone was detected only a few times. The V gene is TRBV30, the J gene TRBJ1-5, with no clear D. The germline gives CDR1 GTSNPN, CDR2 SVGIG (reference sequence). The CDR3 runs 12 residues. V was trimmed by 2 bases and J by 7 bases, leaving 9 bases between them. CDR3 in amino acids: CAWSFPRQPQHF. The CDR3 DNA sequence: TGTGCCTGGAGTTTCCCGAGGCAGCCCCAGCATTTT.

J is TRBJ1-1 and V is TRBV28; 8 bases match TRBD1. Unmatched junction bases numbered 4, after V lost 3 bases and J lost 4 bases. The CDR3 totals 14 residues. Germline V gene sequence: CDR1 MDHEN, CDR2 SYDVKM. The CDR3 region has the DNA TGTGCCAGCAGTTTTCAGGGGGCGCGCACTGAAGCTTTCTTT. Translated, it gives CASSFQGARTEAFF.

In its sample, this clone was seen once. V and J are TRBV2 and TRBJ2-7, with a weak D call TRBD2 (6 bases). Trimming cost V 4 bases and J 0 bases, with 10 bases left between them. Germline V gene sequence: CDR1 SNHLY, CDR2 FYNNEI. The CDR3 spans 14 residues. The CDR3 nucleotides are TGTGCCAGCAGTGGGAGGGTTTTCTCCTACGAGCAGTACTTC. Protein product: CASSGRVFSYEQYF.

This clone came up once. J is TRBJ2-7 and V is TRBV21-1; the table's TRBD1 call for D was not verified on the DNA. TRBV21-1 is tagged as a pseudogene. This CDR3 has 15 amino acids. The CDR3 region is CASSRRDSLISEQYF. Written as DNA, the CDR3 is TGTGCCAGCAGCAGGCGGGACAGTTTAATCAGCGAGCAGTACTTC.

The chain uses TRBV21-1 and TRBJ1-5; the table's D call TRBD1 went unverified against the DNA. TRBV21-1 counts as a pseudogene. This CDR3 comprises 15 residues. For the CDR3, the DNA is TGTGCCAGGTCCCGCCGGCCAGGTGAGATTCAGCCCCAGCATTTT. Its protein product is CARSRRPGEIQPQHF.

The rearrangement links TRBV7-2 to TRBJ2-7; a possible D gene is TRBD1 (5 bases). Germline loops: CDR1 SGHTA, CDR2 FQGNSA. The CDR3 loop spans 14 amino acids. V was cut by 2 bases and J by 3 bases, with 11 bases left in between. CDR3 sequence: CASSLTGIVYEQYF. As DNA, the CDR3 is TGTGCCAGCAGCTTAACAGGAATTGTCTACGAGCAGTACTTC.

This clone has just one count. The genes are TRBV19 and TRBJ1-1; possible D gene TRBD1, 6 bases. The CDR3 sequence is 16 residues long. V shed 1 base and J shed 3 bases, with 15 bases lying between them. CDR1 and CDR2 (germline): LNHDA, SQIVND (reference sequence). CDR3 bases: TGTGCCAGTAGTATAGGTCTGGGCAGGGGCGACACTGAAGCTTTCTTT. This translates into CASSIGLGRGDTEAFF. Full variable domain (missing parts from reference TRBV19 and TRBJ1-1): DGGITQSPKYLFRKEGQNVTLSCEQNLNHDAMYWYRQDPGQGLRLIYYSQIVNDFQKGDIAEGYSVSREKKESFPLTVTSAQKNPTAFYLCASSIGLGRGDTEAFFGQGTRLTVV.

V usage is TRBV6-1 and J usage is TRBJ2-7; D may be TRBD1 (5 bases). CDR1 MNHNS and CDR2 SASEGT come from the germline V gene. This CDR3 is built from 14 residues. The ends were cut back, 1 base at V and 7 bases at J, with 14 bases in the middle. This CDR3 reads CASSEGPGIYEQYF. The CDR3 DNA follows: TGTGCCAGCAGTGAAGGTCCAGGGATATATGAGCAGTACTTC.

Points on this clone: Other nucleotide sequences from this sample produce the same CDR3. V is TRBV30 and J is TRBJ1-6; 9 bases map to TRBD1. Trimming at V came to 4 bases and at J to 6 bases, leaving 4 bases not matched to a gene. Per germline, CDR1 GTSNPN and CDR2 SVGIG (reference sequence). The CDR3 is made up of 14 amino acids. CDR3 loop: CAWTPGQGNSPLHF. In nucleotides, the CDR3 is TGTGCCTGGACTCCGGGACAGGGTAATTCACCCCTCCACTTT.